This T cell receptor beta chain was documented in a study of T cell responses to AZD1222 COVID-19 vaccine. Study information: Pooled samples include second doses given at about 4 or 12 weeks. Study conclusions and caveats: Compared with day 0, the breadth and depth of the Spike-specific TCR repertoire rose significantly after two doses of AZD1222. It should be noted that donors were predominantly white British and more often female, and clonal diversity was possibly underestimated. No day 14 peak samples; only post-peak repertoires were characterized.

Data came from immunoSEQ multiplex PCR; TCRdb stores just in-frame clones and leaves some out. The data hold under 200,000 clones, with 85% to 95% observed a single time. About this clone itself: Its antigen is unknown.

The CDR3 loop spans 13 amino acids. Germline CDR1 and CDR2: LNHDA and SQIVND (reference sequence). V lost 4 bases and J lost 3, with 7 bases in between. The sequence derives from an adult in good health. The chain joins TRBV19 to TRBJ1-5; D not certain. The source was peripheral blood, collected on day 0 of AZD1222 vaccination. This CDR3 reads CASSKALNQPQHF. The CDR3 DNA reads TGTGCCAGTAGTAAAGCTCTCAATCAGCCCCAGCATTTT.